This TCR beta chain was documented in a study of cytomegalovirus exposure and HLA in healthy donors. On the study more broadly: Genetic ancestry analysis placed around 76% of the roughly 400 donors that were genotyped in the Caucasian-associated cluster.

Study-level points and caveats: Later analysis associated a missense DCLRE1C variant with TCR beta V- and J-gene trimming. According to the study, roughly 160 TCR beta chains were cytomegalovirus-associated.

On this clone itself: Antigen: not known.

The PCR had 60 Vbeta and 13 Jbeta primers. TCRdb's table, derived via immunoSEQ multiplex PCR, lists solely in-frame clones and lacks some. The sample carries roughly 230,000 clones, approximately 84% recorded once. From germline, CDR1 is SGDLS and CDR2 YYNGEE. V dropped 2 bases and J dropped 3; count of bases not matched to a gene: 4. The CDR3 spans 15 residues. The chain employs TRBV9 and TRBJ1-4; 7 bases align to TRBD1. The sequence was collected from a girl aged 2-10 years in good health and CMV-seronegative. Sequencing was carried out using PBMCs. This chain's CDR3 is CASSVQTGSNEKLFF. In DNA, the CDR3 is TGTGCCAGCAGCGTCCAGACAGGGTCTAATGAAAAACTGTTTTTT.